The next 17 T cell receptor beta chains were all read from a single sample in a study of blood T cell repertoires in COVID-19. TCRdb's copy holds only in-frame clones and misses some; the assay was immunoSEQ multiplex PCR. The sample consists of 80,000 to 100,000 clones, 91% of them appearing once. Specimen: peripheral blood. The receptors come from a human donor with active COVID-19. The donor label of this sample is uncertain.

The V gene is TRBV29-1, the J gene TRBJ2-5; 7 positions agree with TRBD1. The germline V gene encodes CDR1 SQVTM and CDR2 ANQGSEA. CDR3 length: 13 residues. V was pared by 7 bases and J by 1 base, with 6 bases of the junction left unmatched. In DNA, the CDR3 is TGCAGCGCGGACAGGAACACCCAAGAGACCCAGTACTTC. As protein: CSADRNTQETQYF.

The chain combines TRBV27 with TRBJ2-5; D perhaps matches TRBD2 (6 bases). Germline V lookup: CDR1 MNHEY, CDR2 SMNVEV (reference sequence). This CDR3 contains 18 residues. V shed 1 base and J shed 2 bases, with 20 bases lying between them. The CDR3 protein is CASSLYPAGFTAQETQYF. In DNA, the CDR3 is TGTGCCAGCAGTTTATACCCGGCGGGGTTTACAGCACAAGAGACCCAGTACTTC.

The V and J genes are TRBV4-2 and TRBJ2-7; a possible D gene is TRBD1 (5 bases). V shed 1 base and J shed 2 bases, with 12 bases lying between them. The germline CDR1 and CDR2 sequences are LGHNA and YNFKEQ. The CDR3 runs to 15 residues. The CDR3 region is CASSQAQGYTYEQYF. As DNA, the CDR3 is TGTGCCAGCAGCCAAGCTCAGGGCTATACCTACGAGCAGTACTTC.

The rearrangement links TRBV11-2 to TRBJ1-6; the match to TRBD1 covers 9 bases. CDR1 SGHAT and CDR2 FQNNGV come from the germline V gene. J was trimmed by 6 bases and V by 2 bases; bases with no gene match: 11. The CDR3 sequence is 18 residues long. In DNA form, the CDR3 reads TGTGCCAGCAGCTTAAACAGGGGGCGAGCTGTAGGTAATTCACCCCTCCACTTT. Translating gives CASSLNRGRAVGNSPLHF.

V is TRBV4-3 and J is TRBJ2-7, with D hard to call. The CDR3 has 15 residues. Germline CDR1 is LGHNA and CDR2 is YSLEER. Trimming removed 5 bases at V and 2 bases at J, with 16 bases between. In DNA, the CDR3 is TGCGCCAGCAGCACATATTACCTTGCGGCCTACGAGCAGTACTTC. Its translation is CASSTYYLAAYEQYF.

With regard to this clone: A read error may account for a junction end that differs from germline. J is TRBJ1-1 and V is TRBV5-4; 10 bases are shared with TRBD1. The CDR3 loop spans 16 amino acids. CDR1 and CDR2 from the germline V gene are SGHNT and YYREEE (reference sequence). CDR3 amino acids: CASTLEPGQGYTEAFF. In DNA form, the CDR3 reads TGTGCCAGCACCTTGGAACCGGGACAGGGGTACACTGAAGCTTTCTTT.

The chain couples TRBV9 to TRBJ2-2; 13 bases are shared with TRBD2. Losses at the gene ends were 3 bases for V and 7 bases for J; bases not matched to a gene: 6. Germline values: CDR1 SGDLS, CDR2 YYNGEE. CDR3 length: 16 amino acids. The CDR3: CASSGTSGGGGGELFF. CDR3 nucleotide sequence: TGTGCCAGCAGCGGGACTAGCGGGGGCGGAGGCGGGGAGCTGTTTTTT.

The J gene is TRBJ2-7, the V gene TRBV11-3; D might be TRBD1 (6 bases). Trimming removed 1 base from V and 0 bases from J, with 10 bases in between. The length of the CDR3 is 15 residues. Per germline, CDR1 SGHNT and CDR2 YENEEA. CDR3 sequence reads: CASSLGGDTSYEQYF. CDR3 sequence (DNA): TGTGCCAGCAGCTTAGGAGGGGACACCTCCTACGAGCAGTACTTC.

The chain joins TRBV7-9 to TRBJ1-6, with 10 positions matching TRBD1. With 3 bases clipped from V and 7 bases from J, the junction kept 9 bases outside the gene matches. Germline-derived CDR1 and CDR2 are SEHNR and FQNEAQ (reference sequence). CDR3 length: 17 amino acids. CDR3 region: CASSFPPTGGDNSPLHF. CDR3 nucleotide sequence: TGTGCCAGCAGCTTTCCGCCGACAGGGGGCGACAATTCACCCCTCCACTTT.

The chain uses TRBV6-1 and TRBJ2-5; D is ambiguous. Germline V CDR1 and CDR2: MNHNS, SASEGT. The CDR3 is made up of 14 amino acids. The V gene lost 1 base and the J gene lost 3 bases, with 9 bases spanning the gap. The CDR3 coding sequence is TGTGCCAGCAGTGAAGGGGTGGCGGAAGAGACCCAGTACTTC. Its translation is CASSEGVAEETQYF.

The V gene is TRBV4-3, the J gene TRBJ2-3; TRBD2 aligns across 9 bases. Trimming cost V 0 bases and J 6 bases; bases outside gene matches: 7. From germline, CDR1 is LGHNA and CDR2 YSLEER. The CDR3 totals 16 residues. The CDR3 nucleotides read TGCGCCAGCAGCCAAGATGGAAGCGGGGGGATGGATACGCAGTATTTT. Protein product: CASSQDGSGGMDTQYF.

This clone was detected only once. The V and J genes are TRBV5-1 and TRBJ2-3, with 7 nucleotides matching TRBD1. With V trimmed by 4 bases and J by 0 bases, 5 bases remained unmatched. The V gene's germline CDR1 is SGHRS and CDR2 YFSETQ. The CDR3 is made up of 15 amino acids. CDR3 nucleotide sequence: TGCGCCAGCAGCGCCACAGGGGTTAGCACAGATACGCAGTATTTT. It specifies CASSATGVSTDTQYF.

The rearrangement uses TRBV11-1 and TRBJ2-2; no reliable D call. The germline V gene encodes CDR1 SGHAT and CDR2 FQDESV (reference sequence). The CDR3 consists of 15 residues. V lost 1 base and J lost 0, with 6 bases in between. The chain's CDR3 is CASSLDRSNTGELFF. CDR3 in DNA: TGTGCCAGCAGCTTAGACAGATCGAACACCGGGGAGCTGTTTTTT.

This clone was counted only a few times. One junction end disagrees with the germline gene, perhaps due to a read error. This sequence joins TRBV7-7 and TRBJ2-2; 10 positions agree with TRBD1. CDR1 is SSHAT, CDR2 FNYEAQ, per germline (reference sequence). The CDR3 is made up of 18 amino acids. The CDR3 sequence is CASSQQPGQGIGTGELFF. As DNA, the CDR3 is TGTGCTAGCAGCCAACAACCGGGACAGGGGATTGGGACCGGGGAGCTGTTTTTT.

The chain employs TRBV11-2 and TRBJ2-7; 10 nucleotides line up with TRBD1. This CDR3 is built from 15 residues. V shed 7 bases, J shed 4 bases, and the junction held 10 bases outside the gene matches. The germline CDR1 and CDR2 sequences are SGHAT and FQNNGV. CDR3 amino acids: CASTPPGQGWYEQYF. The CDR3 DNA follows: TGTGCCAGCACCCCACCGGGACAGGGGTGGTACGAGCAGTACTTC.

V and J are TRBV2 and TRBJ1-2; TRBD1 aligns across 11 bases. CDR3 size: 16 residues. Germline CDR1 and CDR2: SNHLY and FYNNEI. With V trimmed by 1 base and J by 4 bases, 5 bases remained unmatched. The CDR3 loop reads CASSEGTGGRIYGYTF. The CDR3 nucleotides are TGTGCCAGCAGTGAAGGGACAGGGGGCAGGATCTATGGCTACACCTTC.

The V gene is TRBV28, the J gene TRBJ1-1, with D tentatively TRBD1 (6 bases). The length of the CDR3 is 16 residues. V was cut by 1 base and J by 5 bases, with 17 bases left in between. Germline CDR1 reads MDHEN; CDR2 reads SYDVKM. CDR3 sequence (DNA): TGTGCCAGCAGTTTATTCCGGCTCAGGGGTAATACTGAAGCTTTCTTT. This sequence encodes CASSLFRLRGNTEAFF.